One sample yielded the 26 T cell receptor beta chains listed below, sequenced in a study of blood T cell repertoires in COVID-19. The method was immunoSEQ multiplex PCR; TCRdb's version includes in-frame clones alone and lacks a portion of them. Of tens of thousands of clones in the sample, around 84% were seen once. Sequenced input: peripheral blood. All receptors come from a man between 65 and 80 years old with active COVID-19.

V gene TRBV18 combines with J gene TRBJ1-2; D gene uncertain. V was cut by 3 bases and J by 4 bases, with 12 bases left in between. The CDR3 has 14 residues. Germline V lookup: CDR1 KGHSH, CDR2 LQKENI. This chain's CDR3 is CASSPETSSYGYTF. CDR3 nucleotide sequence: TGTGCCAGCTCACCTGAGACTTCAAGCTATGGCTACACCTTC.

This rearrangement joins TRBV6-5 to TRBJ1-1; 10 bases are shared with TRBD1. The ends lost 4 bases at V and 5 bases at J; junction bases unmatched: 1. CDR1 is MNHEY, CDR2 SVGAGI, per germline. The CDR3 covers 13 residues. CDR3 amino acids: CASSLDRGTEAFF. Written as DNA, the CDR3 is TGTGCCAGCAGTTTGGACAGGGGGACTGAAGCTTTCTTT.

This clone was detected only a few times. The chain couples TRBV7-2 to TRBJ1-5; tentatively, D is TRBD1 (6 bases). V was pared by 4 bases and J by 9 bases, with 16 bases between. CDR1 and CDR2 (germline): SGHTA, FQGNSA. The CDR3 spans 14 residues. In DNA, the CDR3 is TGTGCCAGCAGCTCTACGGACAGCGGATGGCCCCAGCATTTT. Translating gives CASSSTDSGWPQHF.

V gene TRBV24-1 combines with J gene TRBJ2-3, with 12 bases matching TRBD1. Per the germline V gene, CDR1 is KGHDR and CDR2 is SFDVKD. The CDR3 loop spans 16 amino acids. With 3 bases clipped from V and 4 bases from J, the junction kept 4 bases outside the gene matches. The CDR3 DNA reads as TGTGCCACCAGTGATCCGGGACAGGGGGCCGCAGATACGCAGTATTTT. Translation: CATSDPGQGAADTQYF.

J is TRBJ1-1 and V is TRBV11-1; D perhaps matches TRBD1 (5 bases). Germline assignment: CDR1 SGHAT and CDR2 FQDESV (reference sequence). Deletions cut 2 bases from V and 4 bases from J, with 8 bases between. The CDR3 totals 13 residues. CDR3 DNA sequence: TGTGCCAGCAGCTTATTCGGGGGCACTGAAGCTTTCTTT. It is translated as CASSLFGGTEAFF.

V usage is TRBV10-3 and J usage is TRBJ1-1; D is ambiguous. The CDR3 contains 13 residues. Deletions cut 11 bases from V and 0 bases from J, with 13 bases between. The germline V gene has CDR1 ENHRY and CDR2 SYGVKD. CDR3 residues: CAPKGGLNTEAFF. CDR3 sequence (DNA): TGTGCCCCCAAGGGAGGGTTGAACACTGAAGCTTTCTTT.

This clone was recorded once. The chain has TRBV6-5 and TRBJ2-3; possible D gene TRBD2, 5 bases. Germline CDR1 is MNHEY and CDR2 is SVGAGI. Trimming took off 6 bases at V and 2 bases at J, with 12 bases between the two ends. This CDR3 region has 14 residues. The CDR3 DNA sequence: TGTGCCAGCAGGCGGGTACCTTCCACAGATACGCAGTATTTT. Amino acids: CASRRVPSTDTQYF.

V gene TRBV11-2 combines with J gene TRBJ2-7; 8 nucleotides agree with TRBD1. Losses at the gene ends were 5 bases for V and 0 bases for J; bases not matched to a gene: 6. The V gene's germline CDR1 is SGHAT and CDR2 FQNNGV. The CDR3 loop spans 15 amino acids. The CDR3 sequence: CASSPRDRPSYEQYF. DNA for the CDR3: TGTGCCAGCAGCCCCCGGGACAGGCCCTCCTACGAGCAGTACTTC. Supplemented by reference TRBV11-2 and TRBJ2-7, the full variable domain reads EAGVAQSPRYKIIEKRQSVAFWCNPISGHATLYWYQQILGQGPKLLIQFQNNGVVDDSQLPKDRFSAERLKGVDSTLKIQPAKLEDSAVYLCASSPRDRPSYEQYFGPGTRLTVT.

The V gene is TRBV18, the J gene TRBJ2-7; D remains unclear. Trimming took 3 bases from V and 7 from J, leaving 10 bases between them. CDR1 KGHSH and CDR2 LQKENI come from the germline V gene. The CDR3 is made up of 12 amino acids. In DNA, the CDR3 is TGTGCCAGCTCACCTTCCCTTGAGGAGCAGTACTTC. Translation gives CASSPSLEEQYF.

V is TRBV15 and J is TRBJ2-3, with TRBD2 matching over 14 bases. The junction had 0 bases not matched to a gene; V was cut back by 3 bases and J by 4 bases. Germline lookup yields CDR1 LNHNV and CDR2 YYDKDF (reference sequence). This CDR3 spans 15 amino acids. The CDR3 loop is CATSRTSGGADTQYF. Written as DNA, the CDR3 is TGTGCCACCAGCAGGACTAGCGGGGGGGCAGATACGCAGTATTTT.

Turning to this clone: Other DNA sequences in the sample encode the same CDR3. The chain couples TRBV29-1 to TRBJ1-2; D not certain. Germline loops: CDR1 SQVTM, CDR2 ANQGSEA. The V and J ends lost 8 bases and 0 bases respectively, with 16 bases between them. CDR3 size: 14 residues. In nucleotides, the CDR3 is TGCAGCTCACCACCCCAAGACACTAACTATGGCTACACCTTC. Protein: CSSPPQDTNYGYTF. Complete variable domain (other parts from reference TRBV29-1 and TRBJ1-2): SAVISQKPSRDICQRGTSLTIQCQVDSQVTMMFWYRQQPGQSLTLIATANQGSEATYESGFVIDKFPISRPNLTFSTLTVSNMSPEDSSIYLCSSPPQDTNYGYTFGSGTRLTVV.

This clone is a singleton in its sample. V usage is TRBV7-2 and J usage is TRBJ1-1; 11 bases line up with TRBD1. V shed 5 bases, J shed 6 bases, and the junction held 5 bases outside the gene matches. Germline V gives CDR1 SGHTA, CDR2 FQGNSA. The CDR3 runs to 14 residues. CDR3 nucleotides: TGTGCCAGCAGCCGTGGACAGGGGGCGGCTGAAGCTTTCTTT. Its translation: CASSRGQGAAEAFF.

The V and J genes are TRBV19 and TRBJ1-6; D possibly corresponds to TRBD1 (6 bases). The V and J ends lost 7 bases and 0 bases respectively, with 10 bases between them. Germline CDR1 LNHDA, CDR2 SQIVND (reference sequence). The CDR3 has 15 amino acids. CDR3 sequence (DNA): TGTGCCAGTACGCAGGGGAGCTCCTATAATTCACCCCTCCACTTT. Its translation is CASTQGSSYNSPLHF.

The chain couples TRBV11-2 to TRBJ2-1, with D possibly TRBD2 on 5 matching bases. V shed 4 bases and J shed 5 bases, with 12 bases lying between them. The germline V gene encodes CDR1 SGHAT and CDR2 FQNNGV. The CDR3 length is 14 residues. CDR3 residues: CASSSNAGDNEQFF. The DNA for the CDR3 is TGTGCCAGCAGCTCCAACGCCGGGGACAATGAGCAGTTCTTC. The entire variable domain, with the rest obtained from reference TRBV11-2 and TRBJ2-1, is as follows: EAGVAQSPRYKIIEKRQSVAFWCNPISGHATLYWYQQILGQGPKLLIQFQNNGVVDDSQLPKDRFSAERLKGVDSTLKIQPAKLEDSAVYLCASSSNAGDNEQFFGPGTRLTVL.

The V call is TRBV5-1, the J call TRBJ2-1; tentatively, D is TRBD1 (6 bases). Deletions cut 4 bases from V and 6 bases from J, with 11 bases between. This CDR3 contains 13 residues. CDR1 is SGHRS, CDR2 YFSETQ, per germline. For the CDR3, the DNA is TGCGCCAGCAGCAGGCCGACAGGCAATGAGCAGTTCTTC. Protein product: CASSRPTGNEQFF.

V gene TRBV6-5 combines with J gene TRBJ1-4; 7 nucleotides line up with TRBD1. The CDR3 runs to 14 residues. CDR1 is MNHEY and CDR2 is SVGAGI in the germline V gene. The trim removed 1 base at V and 5 bases at J, leaving 1 base unmatched. Written as DNA, the CDR3 is TGTGCCAGCAGTTACTTGACAGGGAATGAAAAACTGTTTTTT. Residues: CASSYLTGNEKLFF.

CDR3 amino acids: CASSSTPTSLRIKDTQYF. In nucleotides, the CDR3 is TGTGCCAGCTCATCCACCCCGACTAGTCTTCGGATAAAGGATACGCAGTATTTT. The chain employs TRBV18 and TRBJ2-3; maybe TRBD2 (6 bases). The CDR3 totals 18 residues. V was shortened by 5 bases and J by 6 bases, with 27 bases between the two germline ends. CDR1 and CDR2 from the germline V gene are KGHSH and LQKENI.

This chain links TRBV9 with TRBJ2-1; 12 nucleotides line up with TRBD2. V lost 6 bases to trimming and J lost 7 bases; unmatched junction nucleotides: 5. CDR1 is SGDLS, CDR2 YYNGEE, per germline. This CDR3 spans 14 amino acids. CDR3 nucleotides: TGTGCCAGCACCGGGACTAGCGGGCAAAATGAGCAGTTCTTC. It encodes CASTGTSGQNEQFF.

The rearrangement joins TRBV4-1 to TRBJ1-1, with 7 bases fitting TRBD1. The V and J ends lost 4 bases and 7 bases, in that order; junction bases with no gene match: 18. In germline, CDR1 is MGHRA, CDR2 YSYEKL. The CDR3 totals 17 residues. The CDR3 DNA reads as TGCGCCAGCAGCCCTTTGCTCAGGGACAGAGGGGGGTATGAAGCTTTCTTT. Translation: CASSPLLRDRGGYEAFF.

J is TRBJ2-1 and V is TRBV5-3, with 8 bases fitting TRBD2. TRBV5-3 is classed as an ORF, of uncertain function. This CDR3 region has 15 residues. Trimming cost V 1 base and J 12 bases; bases outside gene matches: 12. CDR3 amino acids: CARSLQRGPLKGQFF. In DNA, the CDR3 is TGTGCCAGAAGCTTGCAGCGGGGGCCCTTGAAGGGGCAGTTCTTC.

V is TRBV9 and J is TRBJ2-2; 8 positions agree with TRBD1. Germline lookup yields CDR1 SGDLS and CDR2 YYNGEE. This CDR3 comprises 15 residues. Trimming cost V 4 bases and J 4 bases; bases outside gene matches: 6. The DNA for the CDR3 is TGTGCCAGCAGCCTCCGGACAGGGAGCACCGGGGAGCTGTTTTTT. Translating gives CASSLRTGSTGELFF. Drawing the rest from reference TRBV9 and TRBJ2-2, the complete variable domain is DSGVTQTPKHLITATGQRVTLRCSPRSGDLSVYWYQQSLDQGLQFLIQYYNGEERAKGNILERFSAQQFPDLHSELNLSSLELGDSALYFCASSLRTGSTGELFFGEGSRLTVL.

This sequence joins TRBV5-1 and TRBJ2-2; D is uncertain. The CDR3 spans 15 residues. Germline lookup yields CDR1 SGHRS and CDR2 YFSETQ. The germline V and J ends were trimmed by 4 bases and 0 bases, with 10 bases remaining between them. This chain's CDR3 is CASSLPNPNTGELFF. The CDR3 DNA follows: TGCGCCAGCAGCCTCCCTAACCCGAACACCGGGGAGCTGTTTTTT.

This clone was recorded only once. The J gene is TRBJ1-1, the V gene TRBV2; D unclear. Trimming took off 1 base at V and 10 bases at J, with 16 bases between the two ends. There are 14 residues in the CDR3. The V gene's germline CDR1 is SNHLY and CDR2 FYNNEI. The CDR3 reads CASSEDVTPRGAFF. CDR3 in DNA: TGTGCCAGCAGTGAAGATGTGACCCCCCGAGGAGCTTTCTTT.

The V and J genes are TRBV7-2 and TRBJ2-1; TRBD2 matches at 15 bases. Losses at the gene ends were 6 bases for V and 7 bases for J; bases not matched to a gene: 13. Germline loops: CDR1 SGHTA, CDR2 FQGNSA. This CDR3 contains 18 residues. In DNA form, the CDR3 reads TGTGCCAGCAGTCCATATCGGACTAGCGGGGGGGCAAGGAATGAGCAGTTCTTC. It codes for CASSPYRTSGGARNEQFF. Full variable domain (outside the CDR3, taken from reference TRBV7-2 and TRBJ2-1): GAGVSQSPSNKVTEKGKDVELRCDPISGHTALYWYRQSLGQGLEFLIYFQGNSAPDKSGLPSDRFSAERTGGSVSTLTIQRTQQEDSAVYLCASSPYRTSGGARNEQFFGPGTRLTVL.

This chain uses TRBV6-5 with TRBJ2-7; 11 nucleotides align to TRBD2. The V segment lost 3 bases and the J segment 6 bases; nucleotides outside the gene matches: 4. CDR1 is MNHEY and CDR2 is SVGAGI in the germline V gene. This CDR3 has 14 residues. The CDR3 nucleotides are TGTGCCAGCAGTTATAGCGGGGGGGCCGTCGAGCAGTACTTC. Translation: CASSYSGGAVEQYF.

This chain uses TRBV6-6 with TRBJ2-3; 14 bases agree with TRBD2. The CDR3 is 17 amino acids. V shed 5 bases, J shed 6 bases, and the junction held 10 bases outside the gene matches. Germline CDR1 MNHNY, CDR2 SVGAGI (reference sequence). CDR3 sequence (DNA): TGTGCCAGCAGTCCCCAGGGACTAGCGGGGGAGGTGGATACGCAGTATTTT. This gives the protein CASSPQGLAGEVDTQYF.